This T cell receptor (beta chain) emerged from a study of cytomegalovirus exposure and HLA in healthy donors. 13 Jbeta primers and 60 Vbeta primers were used for the PCR. Assay used: immunoSEQ multiplex PCR; TCRdb lists only in-frame clones, some missing. The sample has under 90,000 clones, over 65% seen once. Germline loops: CDR1 LNHDA, CDR2 SQIVND (reference sequence). The CDR3 spans 14 residues. The V gene end was trimmed by 5 bases and the J gene end by 7 bases; junction bases not matched to a gene: 7. The chain joins TRBV19 to TRBJ2-2; 7 bases align to TRBD1. The sequencing sample was made of PBMCs. This TCR was sampled from a man between 50 and 59 years old in good health and CMV-seropositive. DNA of the CDR3: TGTGCCAGTAGTTCACAGGGGTCAGGCGGGGAGCTGTTTTTT. Encoded protein: CASSSQGSGGELFF.